Below are 14 T cell receptor beta chains sequenced from a single sample in a study of blood T cell repertoires in COVID-19. Clones were sequenced by immunoSEQ multiplex PCR, and TCRdb holds only the in-frame ones, with some missing. Among 150,000 to 200,000 clones listed, over 70% were seen once. Sequenced material: peripheral blood. The source is an elderly woman with active or convalescent COVID-19.

CDR3 bases: TGTGCCAGCTCACCACGACAGGGAGAATGGAGCACTGAAGCTTTCTTT. Its translation is CASSPRQGEWSTEAFF. The chain recombines TRBV18 with TRBJ1-1; TRBD1 aligns across 7 bases. V shed 1 base and J 4 bases; nucleotides not matched to a gene: 9. CDR1 KGHSH and CDR2 LQKENI come from the germline V gene. CDR3 length equals 16 residues.

This sequence joins TRBV3-1 (or the pseudogene TRBV3-2) and TRBJ2-1; D is unresolved. The length of the CDR3 is 12 residues. Per germline, CDR1 LGHDT and CDR2 YNNKEL (reference sequence). V dropped 4 bases and J dropped 9 bases, with 10 bases sitting between them. The CDR3 DNA reads as TGTGCCAGCAGCCCGCCGGCAGGTGAGCAGTTCTTC. Its protein is CASSPPAGEQFF.

The chain is built from TRBV5-1 and TRBJ2-5; the D gene is possibly TRBD1 (5 bases). The CDR3 is 16 amino acids. CDR1 and CDR2 from the germline V gene are SGHRS and YFSETQ. V was pared by 0 bases and J by 4 bases, with 16 bases between. The DNA for the CDR3 is TGCGCCAGCAGCTTGGGGGGCAGGGATGAGAGAGAGACCCAGTACTTC. This gives the protein CASSLGGRDERETQYF.

The sample holds a few counts of this clone. V usage is TRBV3-1 (or the pseudogene TRBV3-2) and J usage is TRBJ1-5, with 9 nucleotides matching TRBD1. V gave up 1 base and J gave up 7 bases; unmatched junction bases: 5. The CDR3 consists of 15 residues. From germline, CDR1 is LGHDT and CDR2 YNNKEL (reference sequence). The CDR3 DNA reads as TGTGCCAGCAGCCAAGGGACAGGGGAAGAGCAGCCCCAGCATTTT. It encodes CASSQGTGEEQPQHF.

This clone was counted a single time. The chain carries TRBV5-1 and TRBJ1-1, with 7 bases aligning to TRBD1. The CDR3 consists of 15 residues. Per germline, CDR1 SGHRS and CDR2 YFSETQ. J was trimmed by 1 base and V by 4 bases; bases with no gene match: 7. The CDR3 loop reads CASSDLQGRNTEAFF. CDR3 in DNA: TGCGCCAGCAGCGACCTACAGGGGCGGAACACTGAAGCTTTCTTT. The full variable domain, rest sourced from reference TRBV5-1 and TRBJ1-1, is KAGVTQTPRYLIKTRGQQVTLSCSPISGHRSVSWYQQTPGQGLQFLFEYFSETQRNKGNFPGRFSGRQFSNSRSEMNVSTLELGDSALYLCASSDLQGRNTEAFFGQGTRLTVV.

This clone came up a few times. The chain carries TRBV29-1 and TRBJ1-5; 8 bases map to TRBD1. Germline CDR1 SQVTM, CDR2 ANQGSEA. The CDR3 spans 13 residues. The V and J ends lost 3 bases and 7 bases, in that order; junction bases with no gene match: 5. The DNA of the CDR3 is TGCAGCGTTGAGACAGGGGTTGGGCAGCCCCAGCATTTT. Amino acid sequence: CSVETGVGQPQHF.

The chain joins TRBV6-6 to TRBJ1-2; D is undetermined. Germline CDR1 reads MNHNY; CDR2 reads SVGAGI (reference sequence). This CDR3 is built from 14 residues. V was clipped by 6 bases and J by 2 bases, with 13 bases between them. The CDR3 sequence: CASRPTVRNYGYTF. CDR3 DNA sequence: TGTGCCAGCAGACCTACGGTCCGGAACTATGGCTACACCTTC.

This chain joins TRBV7-2 and TRBJ2-6; D is perhaps TRBD1 (6 bases). The CDR3 consists of 16 residues. V was shortened by 4 bases and J by 0 bases, with 10 bases between the two germline ends. Germline lookup yields CDR1 SGHTA and CDR2 FQGNSA. The CDR3 bases are TGTGCCAGCAGCTCCAACAGGGTCTCTGGGGCCAACGTCCTGACTTTC. Protein: CASSSNRVSGANVLTF.

The V gene is TRBV6-5, the J gene TRBJ1-4; maybe TRBD1 (5 bases). V dropped 10 bases and J dropped 0 bases, with 15 bases sitting between them. This CDR3 is built from 15 residues. Germline V gene sequence: CDR1 MNHEY, CDR2 SVGAGI. The CDR3 DNA reads as TGTGCCACCCTGACGGGGACTACAACTAATGAAAAACTGTTTTTT. It encodes CATLTGTTTNEKLFF.

The rearrangement links TRBV6-2 or TRBV6-3 to TRBJ2-1; maybe TRBD2 (6 bases). There are 16 residues in the CDR3. With 1 base removed from V and 6 bases from J, the gap between germline ends came to 16 bases. Per germline, CDR1 MNHEY and CDR2 SVGEGT. CDR3 protein: CASSYLLALAGNEQFF. The CDR3 nucleotides are TGTGCCAGCAGTTACTTACTAGCCCTGGCCGGCAATGAGCAGTTCTTC.

The chain has TRBV19 and TRBJ1-6, with D maybe TRBD1 (5 bases). Germline lookup yields CDR1 LNHDA and CDR2 SQIVND (reference sequence). Trimming removed 3 bases at V and 3 bases at J, with 12 bases between. The CDR3 contains 16 residues. The CDR3 protein is CASSITRAYYNSPLHF. CDR3 coding DNA: TGTGCCAGTAGTATCACCAGGGCCTACTATAATTCACCCCTCCACTTT.

The V and J genes are TRBV11-3 and TRBJ1-1, with D possibly TRBD1 on 5 matching bases. CDR3 length equals 15 residues. The V gene lost 7 bases and the J gene lost 2 bases, with 17 bases spanning the gap. The V gene's germline CDR1 is SGHNT and CDR2 YENEEA. CDR3 protein: CASTKTLDRNTEAFF. Here the CDR3 DNA reads TGTGCCAGCACCAAAACCTTAGACAGAAACACTGAAGCTTTCTTT.

The CDR3 DNA sequence: TGTGCCAGCAGCAGCCGGACTAGCGGGGGTTACGAGCAGTACTTC. Protein sequence: CASSSRTSGGYEQYF. The chain employs TRBV21-1 and TRBJ2-7; TRBD2, as called in the table, went unchecked against the DNA. TRBV21-1 is a known pseudogene. This CDR3 contains 15 residues.

The V call is TRBV18, the J call TRBJ2-1; a weak D match, TRBD1 (6 bases). V lost 1 base, J lost 9 bases, and 13 bases lay in between. CDR1 is KGHSH, CDR2 LQKENI, per germline. The CDR3 length is 14 residues. The DNA for the CDR3 is TGTGCCAGCTCACCACTTCAGGGGATCGGTGAGCAGTTCTTC. This gives the protein CASSPLQGIGEQFF.